This is a list of T cell receptor beta chains from one sample in a study of blood T cell repertoires in COVID-19. Sequencing was performed with immunoSEQ multiplex PCR; in TCRdb, only in-frame clones are kept and a portion is missing. The data show about 180,000 clones, 80% to 85% seen once. Material for sequencing was peripheral blood. All receptors come from a woman in her 70s with COVID-19, enrolled during active disease. Each CDR3 is given with its conserved first and last residue. Fields, in order: clone size, J gene, V gene, D gene, CDR3 protein, CDR3 DNA. The D gene is left open where the match is weak. Clone size is shown for a subset of rows, as once, few, many or a class of expanded clone.

clone size: NA; J gene: TRBJ2-1; V gene: TRBV29-1; D gene: NA; CDR3 protein: CSVEGAGTGSYNEQFF; CDR3 DNA: TGCAGCGTTGAAGGTGCGGGAACGGGCTCCTACAATGAGCAGTTCTTC
clone size: NA; J gene: TRBJ2-7; V gene: TRBV29-1; D gene: TRBD1; CDR3 protein: CSVPALTGGATAEQYF; CDR3 DNA: TGCAGCGTTCCAGCCCTAACAGGGGGCGCTACTGCCGAGCAGTACTTC
clone size: once; J gene: TRBJ2-5; V gene: TRBV11-2; D gene: NA; CDR3 protein: CASSFYGETQYF; CDR3 DNA: TGTGCCAGCAGCTTTTACGGAGAGACCCAGTACTTC
clone size: NA; J gene: TRBJ1-1; V gene: TRBV30; D gene: NA; CDR3 protein: CAWSAIEGRVITEAFF; CDR3 DNA: TGTGCCTGGAGCGCCATAGAAGGCAGGGTAATCACCGAAGCTTTCTTT
clone size: NA; J gene: TRBJ2-1; V gene: TRBV5-1; D gene: TRBD2; CDR3 protein: CASSFYLAGSNEQFF; CDR3 DNA: TGCGCCAGCAGCTTCTACCTAGCGGGTTCCAATGAGCAGTTCTTC
clone size: NA; J gene: TRBJ1-2; V gene: TRBV19; D gene: NA; CDR3 protein: CASRGSGHGYTF; CDR3 DNA: TGTGCCAGTAGGGGTTCAGGGCATGGCTACACCTTC
clone size: NA; J gene: TRBJ2-1; V gene: TRBV7-9; D gene: TRBD2; CDR3 protein: CASSRTSGSYNEQFF; CDR3 DNA: TGTGCCAGCAGCCGGACTAGCGGGAGTTACAATGAGCAGTTCTTC
clone size: NA; J gene: TRBJ2-7; V gene: TRBV10-3; D gene: TRBD1; CDR3 protein: CAISEPGQGTTYEQYF; CDR3 DNA: TGTGCCATCAGTGAGCCGGGACAGGGAACCACCTACGAGCAGTACTTC
clone size: NA; J gene: TRBJ2-7; V gene: TRBV28; D gene: NA; CDR3 protein: CASYPPAGVSYEQYF; CDR3 DNA: TGTGCCAGCTACCCCCCGGCAGGGGTCTCCTACGAGCAGTACTTC
clone size: few; J gene: TRBJ1-2; V gene: TRBV2; D gene: NA; CDR3 protein: CASRAVGLGYGYTF; CDR3 DNA: TGTGCCAGCCGAGCGGTCGGGCTCGGCTATGGCTACACCTTC
clone size: NA; J gene: TRBJ1-5; V gene: TRBV5-1; D gene: NA; CDR3 protein: CASSLVGGDQPQHF; CDR3 DNA: TGCGCCAGCAGCTTGGTAGGGGGAGATCAGCCCCAGCATTTT
clone size: NA; J gene: TRBJ2-1; V gene: TRBV28; D gene: TRBD2; CDR3 protein: CASTVPSGSREQFF; CDR3 DNA: TGTGCCAGCACGGTCCCTAGCGGGAGTAGGGAGCAGTTCTTC
clone size: NA; J gene: TRBJ1-2; V gene: TRBV5-3; D gene: NA; CDR3 protein: CARSPLDVGDPDSMYGYTF; CDR3 DNA: TGTGCCAGAAGCCCCTTAGATGTGGGAGACCCGGACAGTATGTATGGCTACACCTTC
clone size: NA; J gene: TRBJ2-7; V gene: TRBV30; D gene: NA; CDR3 protein: CARGPNSYEQYF; CDR3 DNA: TGTGCCCGTGGCCCGAACTCCTACGAGCAGTACTTC
clone size: NA; J gene: TRBJ2-1; V gene: TRBV24-1; D gene: TRBD2; CDR3 protein: CATSERRTSGREYNEQFF; CDR3 DNA: TGTGCCACCAGTGAACGCCGGACTAGCGGGAGGGAATACAATGAGCAGTTCTTC
clone size: NA; J gene: TRBJ1-2; V gene: TRBV2; D gene: NA; CDR3 protein: CASRHRESNYGYTF; CDR3 DNA: TGTGCCAGCAGACACAGGGAATCCAACTATGGCTACACCTTC
clone size: NA; J gene: TRBJ2-1; V gene: TRBV6-2/TRBV6-3; D gene: NA; CDR3 protein: CASSYPASSYNEQFF; CDR3 DNA: TGTGCCAGCAGTTACCCCGCGAGCTCCTACAATGAGCAGTTCTTC
clone size: NA; J gene: TRBJ2-2; V gene: TRBV11-3; D gene: NA; CDR3 protein: CASSITRGTGELFF; CDR3 DNA: TGTGCCAGCAGCATTACGCGGGGCACCGGGGAGCTGTTTTTT
clone size: NA; J gene: TRBJ2-2; V gene: TRBV30; D gene: NA; CDR3 protein: CAWSVRRSGPTGELFF; CDR3 DNA: TGTGCCTGGAGTGTACGAAGAAGCGGGCCCACCGGGGAGCTGTTTTTT
clone size: once; J gene: TRBJ1-1; V gene: TRBV10-3; D gene: NA; CDR3 protein: CAISEGQHTEAFF; CDR3 DNA: TGTGCCATCAGTGAGGGACAGCACACTGAAGCTTTCTTT
clone size: NA; J gene: TRBJ2-3; V gene: TRBV5-1; D gene: NA; CDR3 protein: CASSRPTDASTDTQYF; CDR3 DNA: TGCGCCAGCAGCAGACCGACTGACGCTAGCACAGATACGCAGTATTTT
clone size: NA; J gene: TRBJ1-5; V gene: TRBV19; D gene: TRBD1; CDR3 protein: CASSIRQGHQPQHF; CDR3 DNA: TGTGCCAGTAGTATTCGACAGGGCCATCAGCCCCAGCATTTT
clone size: NA; J gene: TRBJ2-1; V gene: TRBV19; D gene: TRBD1; CDR3 protein: CASSRGQVGYNEQFF; CDR3 DNA: TGTGCCAGTAGTAGAGGACAGGTCGGTTACAATGAGCAGTTCTTC
clone size: NA; J gene: TRBJ2-2; V gene: TRBV7-2; D gene: NA; CDR3 protein: CASSREQGGISGELFF; CDR3 DNA: TGTGCCAGCAGCCGGGAACAGGGAGGGATATCCGGGGAGCTGTTTTTT
clone size: NA; J gene: TRBJ2-2; V gene: TRBV5-1; D gene: TRBD2; CDR3 protein: CASSLTSGSDTGELFF; CDR3 DNA: TGCGCCAGCAGCTTAACTAGCGGGAGCGACACCGGGGAGCTGTTTTTT
clone size: NA; J gene: TRBJ1-2; V gene: TRBV7-9; D gene: NA; CDR3 protein: CASSPDSIGAESYTF; CDR3 DNA: TGTGCCAGCAGCCCCGACAGTATAGGGGCTGAGAGCTACACCTTC
clone size: NA; J gene: TRBJ2-6; V gene: TRBV30; D gene: NA; CDR3 protein: CAWSVLRSGANVLTF; CDR3 DNA: TGTGCCTGGAGTGTACTTCGCTCTGGGGCCAACGTCCTGACTTTC
clone size: NA; J gene: TRBJ1-2; V gene: TRBV6-2/TRBV6-3; D gene: NA; CDR3 protein: CASSSTGSGGYTF; CDR3 DNA: TGTGCCAGCAGTTCCACAGGGAGCGGAGGCTACACCTTC
clone size: NA; J gene: TRBJ1-3; V gene: TRBV11-2; D gene: NA; CDR3 protein: CASSPSPGHTIYF; CDR3 DNA: TGTGCCAGCAGCCCTAGCCCGGGCCACACCATATATTTT
clone size: NA; J gene: TRBJ1-1; V gene: TRBV5-4; D gene: NA; CDR3 protein: CASSPPTNMNTEAFF; CDR3 DNA: TGTGCCAGCAGCCCTCCGACAAACATGAACACTGAAGCTTTCTTT
clone size: NA; J gene: TRBJ1-3; V gene: TRBV6-5; D gene: TRBD1; CDR3 protein: CASRPDRAPGNTIYF; CDR3 DNA: TGTGCCAGCAGACCCGACAGGGCCCCTGGAAACACCATATATTTT
clone size: NA; J gene: TRBJ1-5; V gene: TRBV9; D gene: NA; CDR3 protein: CASSVGSGGNQPQHF; CDR3 DNA: TGTGCCAGCAGCGTAGGGTCAGGGGGCAATCAGCCCCAGCATTTT
clone size: NA; J gene: TRBJ2-7; V gene: TRBV28; D gene: TRBD2; CDR3 protein: CASSPGLAEGAYEQYF; CDR3 DNA: TGTGCCAGCAGTCCCGGACTAGCGGAGGGAGCCTACGAGCAGTACTTC
clone size: NA; J gene: TRBJ2-7; V gene: TRBV7-8; D gene: NA; CDR3 protein: CASTFLAGSQEQYF; CDR3 DNA: TGTGCCAGCACTTTTCTAGCCGGGTCCCAAGAGCAGTACTTC
clone size: NA; J gene: TRBJ2-6; V gene: TRBV19; D gene: TRBD1; CDR3 protein: CASSSGTGGPSGANVLTF; CDR3 DNA: TGTGCCAGTAGTTCCGGGACAGGGGGACCCTCTGGGGCCAACGTCCTGACTTTC
clone size: once; J gene: TRBJ1-4; V gene: TRBV28; D gene: NA; CDR3 protein: CASKRGRGEKLFF; CDR3 DNA: TGTGCCAGCAAGAGGGGGAGGGGTGAAAAACTGTTTTTT
clone size: NA; J gene: TRBJ1-2; V gene: TRBV2; D gene: NA; CDR3 protein: CASKRGRGYYGYTF; CDR3 DNA: TGTGCCAGCAAGCGTGGCAGGGGTTACTATGGCTACACCTTC
clone size: NA; J gene: TRBJ2-1; V gene: TRBV7-9; D gene: TRBD2; CDR3 protein: CASSLERTSGSYNEQFF; CDR3 DNA: TGTGCCAGCAGCTTAGAAAGGACTAGCGGCTCCTACAATGAGCAGTTCTTC
clone size: NA; J gene: TRBJ2-7; V gene: TRBV28; D gene: TRBD1; CDR3 protein: CASSLSLDRAYEQYF; CDR3 DNA: TGTGCCAGCAGTTTATCCCTTGACAGGGCCTACGAGCAGTACTTC
clone size: NA; J gene: TRBJ1-1; V gene: TRBV20-1; D gene: NA; CDR3 protein: CSAIDYPEAFF; CDR3 DNA: TGCAGTGCTATAGACTATCCTGAAGCTTTCTTT
clone size: NA; J gene: TRBJ2-5; V gene: TRBV15; D gene: NA; CDR3 protein: CATSRGGTQEETQYF; CDR3 DNA: TGTGCCACCAGCAGAGGGGGGACTCAAGAAGAGACCCAGTACTTC
clone size: NA; J gene: TRBJ2-7; V gene: TRBV3-1/TRBV3-2; D gene: NA; CDR3 protein: CASSQDTREQYF; CDR3 DNA: TGTGCCAGCAGCCAAGACACGCGCGAGCAGTACTTC
clone size: NA; J gene: TRBJ2-7; V gene: TRBV28; D gene: NA; CDR3 protein: CASTGLGIDMREQYF; CDR3 DNA: TGTGCCAGCACCGGACTCGGGATAGATATGCGCGAGCAGTACTTC
clone size: once; J gene: TRBJ1-1; V gene: TRBV7-2; D gene: NA; CDR3 protein: CASSPQGNTEAFF; CDR3 DNA: TGTGCCAGCAGCCCACAGGGGAACACTGAAGCTTTCTTT
clone size: NA; J gene: TRBJ2-5; V gene: TRBV5-6; D gene: TRBD2; CDR3 protein: CASSSASGGETQYF; CDR3 DNA: TGTGCCAGCAGCTCTGCTAGCGGGGGAGAGACCCAGTACTTC
clone size: NA; J gene: TRBJ1-5; V gene: TRBV18; D gene: TRBD1; CDR3 protein: CASSPGQNNQPQHF; CDR3 DNA: TGTGCCAGCTCACCGGGACAGAACAATCAGCCCCAGCATTTT
clone size: NA; J gene: TRBJ2-5; V gene: TRBV19; D gene: TRBD2; CDR3 protein: CASAGASGSTQYF; CDR3 DNA: TGTGCCAGTGCGGGGGCTAGCGGGAGTACCCAGTACTTC
clone size: NA; J gene: TRBJ1-1; V gene: TRBV15; D gene: NA; CDR3 protein: CATSRAGGGTEAFF; CDR3 DNA: TGTGCCACCAGCAGAGCGGGTGGGGGGACTGAAGCTTTCTTT
clone size: NA; J gene: TRBJ2-6; V gene: TRBV5-1; D gene: NA; CDR3 protein: CASSFSVSGANVLTF; CDR3 DNA: TGCGCCAGCAGCTTCTCGGTCTCTGGGGCCAACGTCCTGACTTTC
clone size: NA; J gene: TRBJ1-1; V gene: TRBV7-2; D gene: NA; CDR3 protein: CASSFQWNTEAFF; CDR3 DNA: TGTGCCAGCAGCTTTCAATGGAACACTGAAGCTTTCTTT
clone size: NA; J gene: TRBJ2-7; V gene: TRBV24-1; D gene: TRBD2; CDR3 protein: CATSLAGGGHEQYF; CDR3 DNA: TGTGCCACCAGCCTAGCGGGAGGTGGGCACGAGCAGTACTTC
clone size: NA; J gene: TRBJ1-2; V gene: TRBV15; D gene: NA; CDR3 protein: CATSIKQDRYYGYTF; CDR3 DNA: TGTGCCACCAGCATAAAACAGGACCGATACTATGGCTACACCTTC
clone size: NA; J gene: TRBJ1-3; V gene: TRBV4-1; D gene: NA; CDR3 protein: CASSQGVTAGNTIYF; CDR3 DNA: TGCGCCAGCAGCCAAGGGGTAACAGCTGGAAACACCATATATTTT